One T cell receptor (beta chain) is described in this entry. V dropped 3 bases and J dropped 1 base, with 13 bases sitting between them. The CDR3 contains 15 residues. The V gene's germline CDR1 is SGHRS and CDR2 YFSETQ. Followed longitudinally, the Seattle patients had been enrolled during active infection. This specimen comes from a study of blood T cell repertoires in COVID-19. Sequenced by immunoSEQ multiplex PCR; TCRdb stores in-frame clones only, minus some. The data contain roughly 200,000 clones, 86% of them singletons. The receptor comes from a woman between 50 and 59 years old with COVID-19, enrolled during active disease. This chain uses TRBV5-1 with TRBJ1-1; D remains unclear. The sample consisted of peripheral blood. CDR3 loop: CASSSDLLRNTEAFF. In DNA form, the CDR3 reads TGCGCCAGCAGCTCTGATCTCCTGCGGAACACTGAAGCTTTCTTT.